The 19 T cell receptor beta chains given below trace back to one sample, sequenced in a study of blood T cell repertoires in COVID-19. TCRdb's table, derived via immunoSEQ multiplex PCR, lists solely in-frame clones and lacks some. Of roughly 150,000 clones listed, 88% are singletons. The sequencing sample was made of peripheral blood. These receptors were obtained from a man between 45 and 60 years old who had recovered from COVID-19.

The rearrangement links TRBV19 to TRBJ2-3, with D perhaps matching TRBD2 (5 bases). Trimming stripped 1 base from V and 4 bases from J, with 12 bases between. The CDR3 spans 15 residues. The germline CDR1 and CDR2 sequences are LNHDA and SQIVND (reference sequence). This CDR3 is CASSIGGSDSDTQYF. CDR3 nucleotides: TGTGCCAGTAGTATAGGTGGGAGTGATTCAGATACGCAGTATTTT.

The chain is built from TRBV19 and TRBJ2-7, with a weak D call TRBD1 (5 bases). With 5 bases removed from V and 7 bases from J, the gap between germline ends came to 15 bases. Per the germline V gene, CDR1 is LNHDA and CDR2 is SQIVND (reference sequence). CDR3 length: 13 residues. The CDR3 protein is CASSFPGLREQYF. CDR3 DNA sequence: TGTGCCAGTAGTTTCCCAGGGCTGAGGGAGCAGTACTTC.

This clone has a single count. The chain couples TRBV7-7 to TRBJ2-5; tentatively, D is TRBD1 (6 bases). With 5 bases removed from V and 4 bases from J, the gap between germline ends came to 14 bases. The CDR3 extends over 14 amino acids. Germline CDR1 is SSHAT and CDR2 is FNYEAQ (reference sequence). In DNA form, the CDR3 reads TGTGCCAGCAGCCGGGACACCACGGGAGAGACCCAGTACTTC. Translation gives CASSRDTTGETQYF.

This sequence joins TRBV18 and TRBJ1-1; D unresolved. The length of the CDR3 is 15 residues. Trimming removed 3 bases from V and 0 bases from J, with 11 bases in between. The germline CDR1 and CDR2 sequences are KGHSH and LQKENI. As DNA, the CDR3 is TGTGCCAGCTCACCCAAGGCGGAAATGAACACTGAAGCTTTCTTT. This translates into CASSPKAEMNTEAFF.

The chain is built from TRBV19 and TRBJ2-1; D remains ambiguous. The ends were cut back, 5 bases at V and 0 bases at J, with 8 bases in the middle. The germline CDR1 and CDR2 sequences are LNHDA and SQIVND (reference sequence). This CDR3 region has 14 residues. The CDR3 nucleotides read TGTGCCAGTAGTGCCCTGAGCTCCTACAATGAGCAGTTCTTC. Translated: CASSALSSYNEQFF.

V and J are TRBV6-5 and TRBJ1-1; 8 nucleotides agree with TRBD1. Trimming cost V 7 bases and J 1 base; bases outside gene matches: 5. Germline V gene lookup returns CDR1 MNHEY and CDR2 SVGAGI. The CDR3 length is 14 residues. The CDR3 protein is CASIHTGGNTEAFF. For the CDR3, the DNA is TGTGCCAGCATTCATACAGGGGGGAACACTGAAGCTTTCTTT.

The V and J genes are TRBV6-2 or TRBV6-3 and TRBJ2-1, with D tentatively TRBD1 (5 bases). V was shortened by 4 bases and J by 3 bases, with 13 bases between the two germline ends. CDR3 length: 15 residues. Germline values: CDR1 MNHEY, CDR2 SVGEGT. The CDR3 DNA sequence: TGTGCCAGCAGTTTCAGGGAATTCAGCTACAATGAGCAGTTCTTC. As protein: CASSFREFSYNEQFF.

The chain carries TRBV7-3 and TRBJ2-3; TRBD1 matches 12 bases. The CDR3 is 15 residues long. Per the germline V gene, CDR1 is SGHTA and CDR2 is FQGTGA. With V trimmed by 5 bases and J by 6 bases, 6 bases remained unmatched. CDR3 in DNA: TGTGCCAGCAGCACCCGGGACAGGGGGCGGGATACGCAGTATTTT. This codes for CASSTRDRGRDTQYF.

The chain recombines TRBV25-1 with TRBJ1-1; no firm D call. Germline values: CDR1 MGHDK, CDR2 SYGVNS. The V end lost 3 bases, the J end lost 5 bases, and 16 bases lay between the germline ends. The CDR3 covers 15 residues. CDR3 coding DNA: TGTGCCAGCAGTGACCCCGAGGGATATGGGACTGAAGCTTTCTTT. Translated: CASSDPEGYGTEAFF.

This clone has just one count. This chain joins TRBV30 and TRBJ2-2; 10 bases fit TRBD2. The germline CDR1 and CDR2 sequences are GTSNPN and SVGIG (reference sequence). J was trimmed by 1 base and V by 0 bases; bases with no gene match: 2. The CDR3 extends over 16 amino acids. The CDR3 DNA sequence: TGTGCCTGGAGTGTTCGACTAGCGGGGAACACCGGGGAGCTGTTTTTT. This codes for CAWSVRLAGNTGELFF.

The rearrangement uses TRBV9 and TRBJ2-2; D might be TRBD1 (6 bases). Trimming left V 6 bases short and J 4 bases short, with 16 bases between. The CDR3 spans 15 residues. Per the germline V gene, CDR1 is SGDLS and CDR2 is YYNGEE. The CDR3: CASNFPGAATGELFF. In nucleotides, the CDR3 is TGTGCCAGCAATTTTCCAGGGGCAGCCACCGGGGAGCTGTTTTTT. Filled out from reference TRBV9 and TRBJ2-2, the complete variable domain reads DSGVTQTPKHLITATGQRVTLRCSPRSGDLSVYWYQQSLDQGLQFLIQYYNGEERAKGNILERFSAQQFPDLHSELNLSSLELGDSALYFCASNFPGAATGELFFGEGSRLTVL.

V gene TRBV4-1 combines with J gene TRBJ1-2; 7 nucleotides line up with TRBD1. The ends lost 0 bases at V and 5 bases at J; junction bases unmatched: 3. Germline-derived CDR1 and CDR2 are MGHRA and YSYEKL. This CDR3 has 14 amino acids. Here the CDR3 reads CASSQEGTAYGYTF. CDR3 in DNA: TGCGCCAGCAGCCAAGAGGGGACAGCTTATGGCTACACCTTC.

The chain is built from TRBV28 and TRBJ2-3, with 7 bases fitting TRBD2. The CDR3 consists of 16 residues. Germline V gene sequence: CDR1 MDHEN, CDR2 SYDVKM. The V gene end was trimmed by 3 bases and the J gene end by 0 bases; junction bases not matched to a gene: 6. CDR3 in DNA: TGTGCCAGCAGTTTGGGAGCGGGGTTAAGCACAGATACGCAGTATTTT. Its protein product is CASSLGAGLSTDTQYF.

The chain is built from TRBV7-2 and TRBJ2-4, with D unresolved. Trimming removed 1 base at V and 6 bases at J, with 4 bases between. The CDR3 covers 12 residues. The germline CDR1 and CDR2 sequences are SGHTA and FQGNSA. CDR3 in DNA: TGTGCCAGCAGCTTAGTCGGAAACATTCAGTACTTC. Translation: CASSLVGNIQYF.

The chain recombines TRBV6-5 with TRBJ2-3; 9 bases are a match to TRBD1. The CDR3 spans 16 residues. The junction had 7 bases not matched to a gene; V was cut back by 2 bases and J by 4 bases. The V gene's germline CDR1 is MNHEY and CDR2 SVGAGI. CDR3 in DNA: TGTGCCAGCAGTTACCACAGGGGGCAGAGGGCAGATACGCAGTATTTT. Translation gives CASSYHRGQRADTQYF.

The gene calls are TRBV21-1 and TRBJ2-2; the table calls TRBD2, which could not be checked here. TRBV21-1 corresponds to a pseudogene. The CDR3 has 13 amino acids. CDR3 bases: TGTGCCATCCACATAGCGGGCCTCGGGGAGCTGTTTTTT. It specifies CAIHIAGLGELFF.

This clone is a singleton in its sample. J is TRBJ2-7 and V is TRBV9, with a possible D match to TRBD1 (9 bases). The CDR3 is 20 residues long. The V gene lost 3 bases and the J gene lost 0 bases, with 28 bases spanning the gap. Germline V gives CDR1 SGDLS, CDR2 YYNGEE. CDR3: CASSDPRDRVTSGPSYEQYF. CDR3 DNA sequence: TGTGCCAGCAGCGACCCCCGGGACAGGGTTACTAGCGGACCCTCCTACGAGCAGTACTTC.

This chain links TRBV18 with TRBJ1-6, with 7 positions matching TRBD1. CDR3 size: 16 residues. Germline V gene sequence: CDR1 KGHSH, CDR2 LQKENI. V dropped 4 bases and J dropped 7; count of bases not matched to a gene: 10. The CDR3 nucleotides are TGTGCCAGCTCACGCGGGACTGGACAGGACAATTCACCCCTCCACTTT. This sequence encodes CASSRGTGQDNSPLHF.

The rearrangement links TRBV28 to TRBJ1-5; the match to TRBD1 covers 8 bases. Germline V gene data show CDR1 as MDHEN and CDR2 as SYDVKM. This CDR3 has 14 residues. Germline trimming cut 5 bases from V and 5 bases from J; bases unmatched to any gene: 5. The CDR3 sequence is CASSVTGGYQPQHF. In DNA, the CDR3 is TGTGCCAGCAGTGTTACAGGGGGTTATCAGCCCCAGCATTTT.